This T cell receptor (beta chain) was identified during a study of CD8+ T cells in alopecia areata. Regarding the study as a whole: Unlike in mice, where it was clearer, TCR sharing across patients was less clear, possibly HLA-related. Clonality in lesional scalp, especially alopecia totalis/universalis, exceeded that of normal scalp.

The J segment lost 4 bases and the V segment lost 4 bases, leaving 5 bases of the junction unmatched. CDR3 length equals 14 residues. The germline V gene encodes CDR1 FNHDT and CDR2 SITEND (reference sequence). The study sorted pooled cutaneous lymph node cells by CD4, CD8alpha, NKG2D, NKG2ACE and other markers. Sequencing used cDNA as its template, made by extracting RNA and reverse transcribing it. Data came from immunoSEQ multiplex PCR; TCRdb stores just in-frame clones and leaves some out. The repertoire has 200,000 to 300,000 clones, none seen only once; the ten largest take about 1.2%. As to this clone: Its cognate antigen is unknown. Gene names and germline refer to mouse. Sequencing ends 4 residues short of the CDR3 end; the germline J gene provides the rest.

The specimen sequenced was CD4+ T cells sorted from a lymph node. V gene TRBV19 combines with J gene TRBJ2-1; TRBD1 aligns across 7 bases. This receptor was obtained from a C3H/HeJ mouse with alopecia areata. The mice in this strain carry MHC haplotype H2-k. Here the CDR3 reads CASSSHRGYAEQFF. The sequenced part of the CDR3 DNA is TGTGCCAGCAGTTCGCACAGGGGTTATGCT.